These 22 T cell receptor beta chains were all obtained from the same sample, sequenced in a study of regulatory T cells in long-lasting Graves disease. Time point indicated: persistent/refractory GD, antithyroid drugs over 5 years with positive TRAb. Construction of the TCR library relied on RNA isolated from PBMCs. The TCR beta library used iRepertoire HTBI primers with Arm-PCR amplification of CDR3. MiXCR, applied by TCRdb to the multiplex PCR reads, yields one record per CDR3 protein. The repertoire includes roughly 500,000 distinct CDR3 sequences, less than 25% of them detected once, and roughly 13% sits in the top ten. The sample in question was peripheral blood mononuclear cells (PBMCs), obtained when the disease was refractory, from a patient treated with antithyroid drugs. These receptors originate from a female donor with Graves disease.

This clonotype has at least ten counts. The V gene is TRBV7-2, the J gene TRBJ2-5, with 8 bases identical to TRBD1. Unmatched junction bases numbered 6, after V lost 5 bases and J lost 1 base. The CDR3 spans 15 residues. Per the germline V gene, CDR1 is SGHTA and CDR2 is FQGNSA. The DNA of the CDR3 is TGTGCCAGCAGCCGTGGACAGGGACGCCAAGAGACCCAGTACTTC. Its translation is CASSRGQGRQETQYF.

The chain employs TRBV7-6 and TRBJ2-5; 10 bases fit TRBD2. The CDR3 has 16 residues. CDR1 SGHVS and CDR2 FNYEAQ come from the germline V gene. The trim removed 4 bases at V and 1 base at J, leaving 6 bases unmatched. In DNA, the CDR3 is TGTGCCAGCAGCTACCCGGGACTAGCGCTCCAAGAGACCCAGTACTTC. Translating gives CASSYPGLALQETQYF.

The chain carries TRBV4-3 and TRBJ2-2; no reliable D call. CDR3 size: 13 residues. In germline, CDR1 is LGHNA, CDR2 YSLEER. The V and J ends lost 1 base and 7 bases respectively, with 7 bases between them. The CDR3 loop is CASSQVGFGELFF. The CDR3 region has the DNA TGCGCCAGCAGCCAAGTCGGGTTCGGGGAGCTGTTTTTT.

This clonotype showed up many times. Written as DNA, the CDR3 is TGCAGCGTTGCGGGACGCATGAACACTGAAGCTTTCTTT. This gives the protein CSVAGRMNTEAFF. The chain uses TRBV29-1 and TRBJ1-1; TRBD1 is a possible D gene (5 bases). Germline lookup yields CDR1 SQVTM and CDR2 ANQGSEA. CDR3 length: 13 amino acids. Trimming stripped 4 bases from V and 0 bases from J, with 9 bases between.

The sample holds one count of this clonotype. One base away lies a much larger clone, so this may be a sequencing read error. The rearrangement uses TRBV6-2 or TRBV6-3 and TRBJ2-5, with D uncertain. This CDR3 region has 14 residues. Germline assignment: CDR1 MNHEY and CDR2 SVGEGT. CDR3 bases: TGTGCCAGCAGTTCCCCGACTGGGCGAGAGACCCAGCACTTC. It codes for CASSSPTGRETQHF.

The chain carries TRBV5-1 and TRBJ2-5; 10 bases map to TRBD2. The CDR3 contains 15 residues. CDR1 SGHRS and CDR2 YFSETQ come from the germline V gene. Unmatched junction bases numbered 6, after V lost 5 bases and J lost 2 bases. The chain's CDR3 is CASSTGLAEQETQYF. Here the CDR3 DNA reads TGCGCCAGCAGTACTGGACTAGCGGAGCAAGAGACCCAGTACTTC.

The chain has TRBV7-2 and TRBJ1-6, with D unresolved. Germline CDR1 and CDR2: SGHTA and FQGNSA. Trimming shortened V by 4 bases and J by 11 bases, and 9 bases separated the two germline ends. The CDR3 loop spans 12 amino acids. CDR3 protein: CASSSPGAPLHF. For the CDR3, the DNA is TGTGCCAGCAGCTCCCCTGGGGCACCCCTCCACTTT.

Note on this clonotype: Compared with germline, one end of the junction differs, possibly owing to a read error. The V call is TRBV6-5, the J call TRBJ1-2; 8 bases align to TRBD1. Germline lookup yields CDR1 MNHEY and CDR2 SVGAGI. The CDR3 is 17 residues long. The CDR3 sequence: CASSYADRAAPTGGYTF. The CDR3 region has the DNA TGCGCCAGCAGTTACGCGGACAGGGCTGCCCCCACGGGCGGCTACACCTTC.

This clonotype was counted many times. V and J are TRBV2 and TRBJ1-1, with TRBD1 as a possible D gene (5 bases). The CDR3 length is 10 residues. Trimming shortened V by 6 bases and J by 8 bases, and 7 bases separated the two germline ends. Germline V lookup: CDR1 SNHLY, CDR2 FYNNEI. This CDR3 reads CASRAGEAFF. CDR3 DNA: TGTGCCAGCAGGGCAGGGGAAGCTTTCTTT.

The sample holds many counts of this clonotype. This chain joins TRBV7-3 and TRBJ1-2; D is unclear. V dropped 2 bases and J dropped 5 bases, with 12 bases sitting between them. The CDR3 loop spans 14 amino acids. Germline lookup yields CDR1 SGHTA and CDR2 FQGTGA. The CDR3 DNA reads TGTGCCAGCAGCTTATTGGGTACCGCATATGGCTACACCTTC. Protein: CASSLLGTAYGYTF.

This clonotype came up many times. J is TRBJ2-5 and V is TRBV20-1; TRBD2 aligns across 13 bases. Germline trimming cut 6 bases from V and 4 bases from J; bases unmatched to any gene: 5. The V gene's germline CDR1 is DFQATT and CDR2 SNEGSKA (reference sequence). The CDR3 consists of 14 residues. The CDR3 spells CSATGLAGRETQYF. The CDR3 bases are TGCAGTGCAACGGGACTAGCGGGGCGAGAGACCCAGTACTTC.

The chain links TRBV20-1 to TRBJ2-1; D is perhaps TRBD1 or TRBD2 (5 bases each). V was cut by 0 bases and J by 2 bases, with 14 bases left in between. Per germline, CDR1 DFQATT and CDR2 SNEGSKA (reference sequence). This CDR3 comprises 16 residues. The chain's CDR3 is CSARDLGTTTYNEQFF. The CDR3 DNA reads as TGCAGTGCTAGAGATTTAGGGACCACCACCTACAATGAGCAGTTCTTC.

V is TRBV7-9 and J is TRBJ1-4; tentative D call: TRBD1 (6 bases). Germline V gene lookup returns CDR1 SEHNR and CDR2 FQNEAQ (reference sequence). CDR3 length: 13 residues. Trimming shortened V by 5 bases and J by 8 bases, and 12 bases separated the two germline ends. The CDR3 bases are TGTGCCAGCAGCGCAGGGGTGCGGGAAAAACTGTTTTTT. This encodes CASSAGVREKLFF.

There are a few counts of this clonotype. The rearrangement joins TRBV6-1 to TRBJ1-5; D unclear. This CDR3 spans 14 amino acids. Trimming removed 6 bases at V and 7 bases at J, with 16 bases between. Germline lookup yields CDR1 MNHNS and CDR2 SASEGT. The CDR3 sequence is CASSPSTLLQPQHF. The CDR3 nucleotides are TGTGCCAGCAGCCCGTCGACGCTTCTCCAGCCCCAGCATTTT.

This clonotype has more than one count but fewer than ten. The chain couples TRBV5-5 to TRBJ2-1; 7 nucleotides agree with TRBD2. Germline lookup yields CDR1 SGHKS and CDR2 YYEKEE (reference sequence). The CDR3 sequence is 14 residues long. V trimming: 4 bases; J trimming: 4 bases; junction bases outside the gene matches: 5. CDR3 protein: CASSGGESYNEQFF. The DNA of the CDR3 is TGTGCCAGCAGCGGGGGGGAGAGTTACAATGAGCAGTTCTTC.

This clonotype was seen repeatedly, ten times or more. CDR3 nucleotides: TGTGCTAGTGGTTTGGTAACGTGGGGGGAGCGCCTGGAGACCCAGTACTTC. Its protein is CASGLVTWGERLETQYF. The chain joins TRBV12-5 to TRBJ2-5; D is possibly TRBD2 (6 bases). The germline V gene encodes CDR1 LGHNT and CDR2 FRNRAP. There are 17 residues in the CDR3. Trimming removed 0 bases at V and 5 bases at J, with 19 bases between.

This clonotype came up many times. The genes are TRBV29-1 and TRBJ1-2; D gene ambiguous. From germline, CDR1 is SQVTM and CDR2 ANQGSEA. The CDR3 covers 13 residues. V lost 1 base to trimming and J lost 0 bases, with 6 bases between them. CDR3 in amino acids: CSVEGGTNYGYTF. The CDR3 coding sequence is TGCAGCGTTGAAGGGGGTACTAACTATGGCTACACCTTC.

This clonotype has just a few counts. This chain joins TRBV7-6 and TRBJ2-7; D ambiguous. Trimming removed 0 bases at V and 2 bases at J, with 8 bases between. The CDR3 covers 14 residues. In germline, CDR1 is SGHVS, CDR2 FNYEAQ. CDR3 in amino acids: CASSLAGHPYEQYF. The CDR3 DNA is TGTGCCAGCAGCTTAGCAGGGCACCCCTACGAGCAGTACTTC.

The J gene is TRBJ2-7, the V gene TRBV20-1; maybe TRBD1 (5 bases). The CDR3 is 16 residues long. V shed 5 bases and J shed 0 bases, with 20 bases lying between them. Germline CDR1 is DFQATT and CDR2 is SNEGSKA (reference sequence). CDR3 residues: CSAPPAWSDSSYEQYF. The CDR3 nucleotides read TGCAGTGCTCCACCAGCATGGAGCGACAGCTCCTACGAGCAGTACTTC.

The CDR3 nucleotides read TGCAGTGCTAGTCCCCTGGCAGGTTATAGCAATCAGCCCCAGCATTTT. Amino acid sequence: CSASPLAGYSNQPQHF. The chain uses TRBV20-1 and TRBJ1-5, with unresolved D. CDR3 length equals 16 residues. V was cut by 3 bases and J by 0 bases, with 15 bases left in between. Germline CDR1 reads DFQATT; CDR2 reads SNEGSKA (reference sequence).

The CDR3: CASSLEGHEGGWQQYF. The CDR3 DNA reads TGTGCCAGCAGTTTAGAGGGACATGAGGGTGGCTGGCAGCAGTACTTC. This chain connects TRBV28 to TRBJ2-7; tentatively, D is TRBD1 (6 bases). Germline CDR1 is MDHEN and CDR2 is SYDVKM. CDR3 length equals 16 residues. Trimming removed 2 bases at V and 8 bases at J, with 22 bases between.

This clonotype was seen ten or more times. The V and J genes are TRBV6-5 and TRBJ2-7, with TRBD2 as a possible D gene (6 bases). V lost 2 bases, J lost 5 bases, and 22 bases lay in between. The CDR3 runs 17 residues. The germline V gene encodes CDR1 MNHEY and CDR2 SVGAGI. CDR3 residues: CASSYTVVGGLLDEQYF. CDR3 DNA sequence: TGTGCCAGCAGTTACACGGTCGTGGGGGGTCTCCTCGACGAGCAGTACTTC.